This TCR beta chain was observed in a study of CD8+ T cells in alopecia areata. RNA was extracted and reverse transcribed into cDNA as the sequencing template. Generated by immunoSEQ multiplex PCR, the TCRdb table keeps only in-frame clones and is missing some. This sample carries over 85,000 clones, 61% of them seen once, and the ten largest clones take 15% to 17%. As concerns this clone: The antigen remains undetermined.

Treatment specified: oral pan-JAK inhibitor, 5-10 mg twice daily. The sorting of PBMCs gave CD4+ and CD8+ T cells. The study's findings and limits: In patients, TCRs were shared less clearly than in mice, and HLA may possibly be involved.

The CDR3 sequence is 15 residues long. The trim removed 6 bases at V and 6 bases at J, leaving 9 bases unmatched. Germline CDR1 MDHEN, CDR2 SYDVKM. The starting material was CD8+ T cells sorted from blood, obtained at week 4, from a patient treated with tofacitinib. V is TRBV28 and J is TRBJ2-7, with 12 bases matching TRBD1. The source is a human donor with alopecia areata. CDR3 amino acids: CASRFRDRGHGEQYF. CDR3 in DNA: TGTGCCAGCAGGTTCCGGGACAGGGGGCATGGCGAGCAGTACTTC.